This T cell receptor (beta chain) was sequenced in a study of Graves' ophthalmopathy and Graves' hyperthyroidism. Across the whole study: The blood sample was drawn at first diagnosis and before any treatment.

This clonotype was counted at least ten times. Ophthalmopathy absent within 18 months of follow-up marked hyperthyroidism as stable. Researchers took RNA transcripts and amplified TCR beta CDR3 regions from them. First-round RT-PCR relied on HTBI primers, and a second-round multiplex PCR came next. Via MiXCR, TCRdb re-called the multiplex PCR reads, giving one row per CDR3 protein. The table has just over 600,000 distinct CDR3 sequences, 20% to 25% seen once. CDR1 MNHEY and CDR2 SVGEGT come from the germline V gene. CDR3 size: 18 residues. Trimming left V 1 base short and J 4 bases short, with 17 bases between.

The sequencing sample was made of peripheral blood. The clonotype comes from a woman aged 18-35 years with stable Graves' hyperthyroidism. Some clones in this sample may be carry-over from other donors' samples. The chain employs TRBV6-2 or TRBV6-3 and TRBJ2-6, with D possibly matching TRBD2 (5 bases). CDR3 in amino acids: CASSYWPGIRSGANVLTF. The CDR3 DNA is TGTGCCAGCAGTTACTGGCCGGGGATTAGGAGCGGGGCCAACGTCCTGACTTTC.